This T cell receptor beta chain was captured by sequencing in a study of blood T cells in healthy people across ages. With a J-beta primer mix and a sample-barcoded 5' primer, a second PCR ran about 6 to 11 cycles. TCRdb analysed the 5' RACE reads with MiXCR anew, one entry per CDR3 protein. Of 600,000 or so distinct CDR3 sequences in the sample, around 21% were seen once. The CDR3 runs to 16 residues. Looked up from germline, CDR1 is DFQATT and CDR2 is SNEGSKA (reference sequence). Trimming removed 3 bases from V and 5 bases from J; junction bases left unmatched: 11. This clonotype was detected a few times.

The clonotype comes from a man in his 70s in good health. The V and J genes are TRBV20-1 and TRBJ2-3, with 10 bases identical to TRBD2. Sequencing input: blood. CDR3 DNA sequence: TGCAGTGCTAGGGCACACCTAGCGGGAGACGGAGATACGCAGTATTTT. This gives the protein CSARAHLAGDGDTQYF.